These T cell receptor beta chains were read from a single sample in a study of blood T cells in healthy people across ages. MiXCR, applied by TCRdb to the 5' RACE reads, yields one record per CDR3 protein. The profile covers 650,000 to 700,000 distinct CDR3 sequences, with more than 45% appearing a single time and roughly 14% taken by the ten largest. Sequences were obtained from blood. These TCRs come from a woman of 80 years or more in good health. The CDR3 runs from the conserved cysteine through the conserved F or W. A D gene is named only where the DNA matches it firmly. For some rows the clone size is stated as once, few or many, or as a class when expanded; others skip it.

CDR3 DNA: TGCAGCGTTGAAGATATCGCTGCGCTAGACACAGATACGCAGTATTTT
CDR3 protein: CSVEDIAALDTDTQYF
clone size: NA
V gene: TRBV29-1
D gene: NA
J gene: TRBJ2-3

CDR3 DNA: TGCAGTGCTAGAAAGAGGTGGGGACCCACAGATACGCAGTATTTT
CDR3 protein: CSARKRWGPTDTQYF
clone size: few
V gene: TRBV20-1
D gene: NA
J gene: TRBJ2-3

CDR3 DNA: TGTGCCAGCAGTGAGGGCGGGCTGAGCTCCTACAATGAGCAGTTCTTC
CDR3 protein: CASSEGGLSSYNEQFF
clone size: NA
V gene: TRBV2
D gene: NA
J gene: TRBJ2-1

CDR3 DNA: TGTGCCAGCAGCCAACGAGGCGACAGGGTTAATGGCTACACCTTC
CDR3 protein: CASSQRGDRVNGYTF
clone size: many
V gene: TRBV3-1
D gene: TRBD1
J gene: TRBJ1-2

CDR3 DNA: TGCAGTGCTAGAGATCGTCTAGGGATCTCTGGGGCCAACGTCCTGACTTTC
CDR3 protein: CSARDRLGISGANVLTF
clone size: NA
V gene: TRBV20-1
D gene: NA
J gene: TRBJ2-6

CDR3 DNA: TGTGCCAGCAGTTCGGCTGGACAGGGGGCGGGATATGGCTACACCTTC
CDR3 protein: CASSSAGQGAGYGYTF
clone size: NA
V gene: TRBV12-3/TRBV12-4
D gene: TRBD1
J gene: TRBJ1-2

CDR3 DNA: TGTGCCAGCTCGAGGGGGCAGGGAGGGTCCTACGAGCAGTACTTC
CDR3 protein: CASSRGQGGSYEQYF
clone size: NA
V gene: TRBV7-8
D gene: NA
J gene: TRBJ2-7

CDR3 DNA: TGTGCCAGCAGTTACTCGGGCAGAACCGCTAACTATGGCTACACCTTC
CDR3 protein: CASSYSGRTANYGYTF
clone size: few
V gene: TRBV6-5
D gene: NA
J gene: TRBJ1-2

CDR3 DNA: TGTGCCAGCAGCCCCCCAGTTTGGGTCTACGAGCAGTACTTC
CDR3 protein: CASSPPVWVYEQYF
clone size: NA
V gene: TRBV9
D gene: NA
J gene: TRBJ2-7

CDR3 DNA: TGTGCCAGCAGTCCGACCCTAGCTTTCGGGCAGTTCTTC
CDR3 protein: CASSPTLAFGQFF
clone size: NA
V gene: TRBV12-3/TRBV12-4
D gene: NA
J gene: TRBJ2-1

CDR3 DNA: TGTGCCAGCAGTTACTCGCACCTCAGGACAGGTTATGGCTACACCTTC
CDR3 protein: CASSYSHLRTGYGYTF
clone size: NA
V gene: TRBV6-5
D gene: TRBD1
J gene: TRBJ1-2

CDR3 DNA: TGTGCCAGCAGCGTAGGGACAGGGGGCGAGCAGCCCCAGCATTTT
CDR3 protein: CASSVGTGGEQPQHF
clone size: once
V gene: TRBV9
D gene: TRBD1
J gene: TRBJ1-5

CDR3 DNA: TGTGCCAGCAGCTCCCAGCGGGGACGCACAGATACGCAGTATTTT
CDR3 protein: CASSSQRGRTDTQYF
clone size: NA
V gene: TRBV7-2
D gene: TRBD2
J gene: TRBJ2-3